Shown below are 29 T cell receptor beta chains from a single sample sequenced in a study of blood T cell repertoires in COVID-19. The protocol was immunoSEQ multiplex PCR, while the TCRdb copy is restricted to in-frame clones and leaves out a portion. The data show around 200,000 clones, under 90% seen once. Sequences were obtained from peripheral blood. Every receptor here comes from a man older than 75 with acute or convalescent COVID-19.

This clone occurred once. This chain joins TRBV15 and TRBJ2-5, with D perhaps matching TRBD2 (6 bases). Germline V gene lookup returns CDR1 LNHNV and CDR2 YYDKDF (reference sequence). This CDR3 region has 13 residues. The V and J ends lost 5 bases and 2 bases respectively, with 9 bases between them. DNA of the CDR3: TGTGCCACCAGCCGGGACTTTCAAGAGACCCAGTACTTC. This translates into CATSRDFQETQYF.

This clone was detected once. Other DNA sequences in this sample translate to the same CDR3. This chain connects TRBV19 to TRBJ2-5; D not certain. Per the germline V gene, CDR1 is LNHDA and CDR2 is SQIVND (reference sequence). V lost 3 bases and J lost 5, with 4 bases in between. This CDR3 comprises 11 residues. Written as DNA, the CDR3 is TGTGCCAGTAGTATCAGGGAGACCCAGTACTTC. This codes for CASSIRETQYF.

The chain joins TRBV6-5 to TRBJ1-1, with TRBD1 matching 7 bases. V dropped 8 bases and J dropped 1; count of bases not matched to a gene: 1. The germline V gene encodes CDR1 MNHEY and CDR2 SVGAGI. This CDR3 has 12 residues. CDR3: CASWDRNTEAFF. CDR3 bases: TGTGCCAGCTGGGACAGGAACACTGAAGCTTTCTTT.

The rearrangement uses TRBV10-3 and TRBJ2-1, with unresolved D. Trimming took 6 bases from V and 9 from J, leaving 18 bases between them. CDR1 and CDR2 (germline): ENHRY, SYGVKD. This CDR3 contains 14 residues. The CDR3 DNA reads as TGTGCCATCAGCCCTAGTTCCCGCCCGGTTGAGCAGTTCTTC. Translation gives CAISPSSRPVEQFF.

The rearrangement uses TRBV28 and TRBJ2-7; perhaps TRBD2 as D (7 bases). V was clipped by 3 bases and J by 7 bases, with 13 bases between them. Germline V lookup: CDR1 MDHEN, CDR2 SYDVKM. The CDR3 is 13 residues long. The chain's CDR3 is CASSFGGPGEQYF. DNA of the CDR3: TGTGCCAGCAGTTTCGGGGGGCCAGGGGAGCAGTACTTC.

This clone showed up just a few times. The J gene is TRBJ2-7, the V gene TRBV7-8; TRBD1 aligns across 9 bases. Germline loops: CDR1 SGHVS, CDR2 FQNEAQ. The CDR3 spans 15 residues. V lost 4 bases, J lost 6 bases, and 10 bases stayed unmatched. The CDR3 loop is CASSYRDRALSEQYF. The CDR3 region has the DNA TGTGCCAGCAGCTACCGGGACAGGGCCCTCTCCGAGCAGTACTTC.

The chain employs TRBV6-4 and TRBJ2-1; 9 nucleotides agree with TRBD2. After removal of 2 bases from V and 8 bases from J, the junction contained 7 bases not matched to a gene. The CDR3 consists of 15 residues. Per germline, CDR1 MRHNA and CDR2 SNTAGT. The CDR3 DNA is TGTGCCAGCAGTGACCCGCGGGAGGGCCTAGATGAGCAGTTCTTC. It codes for CASSDPREGLDEQFF.

CDR3 nucleotides: TGTGCCAGCAGCCGTGGCCCTACCGGGGAGCTGTTTTTT. Translation gives CASSRGPTGELFF. The J gene is TRBJ2-2, the V gene TRBV7-3; D gene ambiguous. The V end lost 5 bases, the J end lost 5 bases, and 9 bases lay between the germline ends. This CDR3 is 13 amino acids long. The germline gives CDR1 SGHTA, CDR2 FQGTGA.

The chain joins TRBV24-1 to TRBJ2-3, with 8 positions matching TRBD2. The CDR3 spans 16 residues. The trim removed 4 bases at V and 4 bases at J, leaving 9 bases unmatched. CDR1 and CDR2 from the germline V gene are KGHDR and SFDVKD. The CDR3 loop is CATSDRGGDSADTQYF. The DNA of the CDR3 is TGTGCCACCAGTGACCGGGGGGGGGACTCGGCAGATACGCAGTATTTT.

This chain's CDR3 is CASSLSPLYEQYF. The CDR3 DNA reads TGTGCCAGCAGCTTATCACCGCTATACGAGCAGTACTTC. The chain carries TRBV11-3 and TRBJ2-7; D remains unclear. Trimming cost V 2 bases and J 4 bases, with 9 bases left between them. Looked up from germline, CDR1 is SGHNT and CDR2 is YENEEA. CDR3 length: 13 amino acids. Full variable domain (remainder filled in from reference TRBV11-3 and TRBJ2-7): EAGVVQSPRYKIIEKKQPVAFWCNPISGHNTLYWYLQNLGQGPELLIRYENEEAVDDSQLPKDRFSAERLKGVDSTLKIQPAELGDSAVYLCASSLSPLYEQYFGPGTRLTVT.

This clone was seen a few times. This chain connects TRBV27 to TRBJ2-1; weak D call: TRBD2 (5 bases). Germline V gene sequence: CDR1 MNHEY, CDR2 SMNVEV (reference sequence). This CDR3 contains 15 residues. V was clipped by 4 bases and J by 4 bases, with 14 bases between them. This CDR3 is CASSSAEDFYNEQFF. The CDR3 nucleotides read TGTGCCAGCAGTTCAGCAGAGGACTTTTACAATGAGCAGTTCTTC.

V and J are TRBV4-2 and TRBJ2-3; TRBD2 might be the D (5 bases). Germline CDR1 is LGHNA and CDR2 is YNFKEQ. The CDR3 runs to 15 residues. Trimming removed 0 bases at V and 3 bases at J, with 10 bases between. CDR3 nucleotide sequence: TGTGCCAGCAGCCAAGAGCAGCTAGCTACAGATACGCAGTATTTT. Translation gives CASSQEQLATDTQYF.

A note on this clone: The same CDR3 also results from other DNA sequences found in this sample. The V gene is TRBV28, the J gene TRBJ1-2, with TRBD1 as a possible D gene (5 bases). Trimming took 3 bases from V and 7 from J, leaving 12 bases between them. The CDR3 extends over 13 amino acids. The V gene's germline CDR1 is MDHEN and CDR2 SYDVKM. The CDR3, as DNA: TGTGCCAGCAGTTTGGGGCAGGGTGGTGGCTACACCTTC. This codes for CASSLGQGGGYTF.

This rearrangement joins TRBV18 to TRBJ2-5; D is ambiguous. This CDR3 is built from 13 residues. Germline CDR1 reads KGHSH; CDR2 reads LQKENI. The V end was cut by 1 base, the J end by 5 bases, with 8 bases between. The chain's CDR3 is CASSPLQWETQYF. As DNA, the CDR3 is TGTGCCAGCTCACCACTTCAGTGGGAGACCCAGTACTTC.

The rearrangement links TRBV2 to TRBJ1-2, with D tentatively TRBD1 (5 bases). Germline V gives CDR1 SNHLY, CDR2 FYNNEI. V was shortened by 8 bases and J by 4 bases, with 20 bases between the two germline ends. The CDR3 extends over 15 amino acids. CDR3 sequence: CASQPGFGVFYGYTF. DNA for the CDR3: TGTGCCAGCCAACCAGGGTTTGGGGTCTTCTATGGCTACACCTTC.

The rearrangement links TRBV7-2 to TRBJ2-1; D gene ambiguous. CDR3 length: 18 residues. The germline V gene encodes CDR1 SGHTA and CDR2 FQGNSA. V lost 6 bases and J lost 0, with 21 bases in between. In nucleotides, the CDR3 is TGTGCCAGCAGTTCTCAGAGGCTGGCGCAGAGCTCCTACAATGAGCAGTTCTTC. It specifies CASSSQRLAQSSYNEQFF.

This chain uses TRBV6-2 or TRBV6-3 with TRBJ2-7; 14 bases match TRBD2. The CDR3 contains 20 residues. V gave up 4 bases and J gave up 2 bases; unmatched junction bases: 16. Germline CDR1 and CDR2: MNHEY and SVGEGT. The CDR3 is CASSSHPGLAGEGRTYEQYV. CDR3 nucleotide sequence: TGTGCCAGCAGTTCCCACCCGGGACTAGCGGGAGAAGGGCGAACCTACGAGCAGTACGTC.

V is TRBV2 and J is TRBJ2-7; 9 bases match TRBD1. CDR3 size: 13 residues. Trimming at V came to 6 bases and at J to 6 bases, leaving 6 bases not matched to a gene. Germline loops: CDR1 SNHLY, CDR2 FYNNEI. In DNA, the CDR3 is TGTGCCAGCAGAGGACAGGGGACGGGCGAGCAGTACTTC. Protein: CASRGQGTGEQYF.

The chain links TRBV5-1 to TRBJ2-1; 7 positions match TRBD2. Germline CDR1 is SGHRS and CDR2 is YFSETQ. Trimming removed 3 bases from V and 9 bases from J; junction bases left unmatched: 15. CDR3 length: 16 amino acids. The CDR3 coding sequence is TGCGCCAGCAGCTCCCCCCTGGCGGGAGTTTCCCCTGAGCAGTTCTTC. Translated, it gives CASSSPLAGVSPEQFF.

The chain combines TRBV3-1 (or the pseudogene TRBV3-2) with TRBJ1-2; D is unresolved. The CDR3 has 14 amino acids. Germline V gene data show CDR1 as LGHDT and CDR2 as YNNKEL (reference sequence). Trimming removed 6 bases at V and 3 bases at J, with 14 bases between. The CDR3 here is CASRRAGSDYGYTF. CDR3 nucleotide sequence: TGTGCCAGCAGACGAGCGGGGAGTGACTATGGCTACACCTTC.

The CDR3 DNA follows: TGTGCCACCAGCAGGGGAGGGACAAGTAACACTGAAGCTTTCTTT. It is translated as CATSRGGTSNTEAFF. The gene calls are TRBV15 and TRBJ1-1; tentative D call: TRBD1 (6 bases). Trimming cost V 3 bases and J 2 bases, with 13 bases left between them. This CDR3 contains 15 residues. Germline-derived CDR1 and CDR2 are LNHNV and YYDKDF (reference sequence).

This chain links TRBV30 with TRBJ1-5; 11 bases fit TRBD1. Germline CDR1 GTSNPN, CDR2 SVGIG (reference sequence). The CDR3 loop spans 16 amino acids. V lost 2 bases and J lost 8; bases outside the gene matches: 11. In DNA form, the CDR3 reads TGTGCCTGGAGTCCGGCCGGGACAGGGGGAATAGAGCCCCAGCATTTT. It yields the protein CAWSPAGTGGIEPQHF.

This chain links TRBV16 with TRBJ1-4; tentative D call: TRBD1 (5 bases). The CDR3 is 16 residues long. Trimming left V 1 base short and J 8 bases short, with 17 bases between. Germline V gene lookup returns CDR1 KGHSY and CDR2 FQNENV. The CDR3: CASSQWKGQGIEKLFF. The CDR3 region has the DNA TGTGCCAGCAGCCAATGGAAGGGCCAGGGAATCGAAAAACTGTTTTTT.

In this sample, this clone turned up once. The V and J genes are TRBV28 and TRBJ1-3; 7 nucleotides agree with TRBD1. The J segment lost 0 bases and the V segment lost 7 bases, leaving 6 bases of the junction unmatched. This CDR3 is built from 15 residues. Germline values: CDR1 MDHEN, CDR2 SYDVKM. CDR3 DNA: TGTGCCAGCAAACCGACAGGGAGCTCTGGAAACACCATATATTTT. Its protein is CASKPTGSSGNTIYF.

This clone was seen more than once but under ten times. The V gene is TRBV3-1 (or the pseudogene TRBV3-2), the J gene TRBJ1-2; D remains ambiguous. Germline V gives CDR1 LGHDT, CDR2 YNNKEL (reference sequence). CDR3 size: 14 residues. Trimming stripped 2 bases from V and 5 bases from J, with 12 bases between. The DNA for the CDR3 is TGTGCCAGCAGCCAAAGAGCATCGGAGTATGGCTACACCTTC. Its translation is CASSQRASEYGYTF.

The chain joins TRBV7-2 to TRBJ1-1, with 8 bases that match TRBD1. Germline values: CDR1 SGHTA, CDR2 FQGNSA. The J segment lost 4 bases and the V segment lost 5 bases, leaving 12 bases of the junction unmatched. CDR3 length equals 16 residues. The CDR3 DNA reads TGTGCCAGCAGCCCGCGGACAGGGTGGTGGAGCACTGAAGCTTTCTTT. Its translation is CASSPRTGWWSTEAFF.

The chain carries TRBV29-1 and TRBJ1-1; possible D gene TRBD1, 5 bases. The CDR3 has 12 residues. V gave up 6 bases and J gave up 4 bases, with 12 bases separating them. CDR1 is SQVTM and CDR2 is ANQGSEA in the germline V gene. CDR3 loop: CSVGDGGTEAFF. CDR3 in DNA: TGCAGCGTGGGGGACGGGGGCACTGAAGCTTTCTTT.

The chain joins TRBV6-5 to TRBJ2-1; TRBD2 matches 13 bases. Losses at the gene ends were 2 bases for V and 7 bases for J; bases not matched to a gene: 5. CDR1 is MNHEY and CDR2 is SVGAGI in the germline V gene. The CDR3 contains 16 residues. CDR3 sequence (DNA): TGTGCCAGCAGTTACGCAGTGACTAGCGGGAGGAATGAGCAGTTCTTC. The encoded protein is CASSYAVTSGRNEQFF.

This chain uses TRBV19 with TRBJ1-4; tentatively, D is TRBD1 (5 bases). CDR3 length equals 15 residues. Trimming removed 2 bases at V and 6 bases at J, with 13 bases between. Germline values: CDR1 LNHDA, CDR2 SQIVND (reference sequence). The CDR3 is CASSIIRGSDEKLFF. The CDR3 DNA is TGTGCCAGTAGTATAATAAGGGGTAGTGATGAAAAACTGTTTTTT.